This T cell receptor beta chain was sequenced for a study of blood T cell repertoires in COVID-19. Whole-study context: Italy, Spain and the United States were the sources of the convalescent and acute COVID-19 samples. PBMCs, B-cell-depleted T cells, or T cells were the source of the cDNA or gDNA that made up the material.

Per the original methods: Estimates of nucleated cell counts were drawn from the amplification of reference gene primers. This table comes from immunoSEQ multiplex PCR, and its TCRdb copy is limited to in-frame clones, with some not included. The DNA gave D and trimming, while V, J and clone size come from that table. The sample has 150,000 to 200,000 clones; approximately 89% are singletons. This CDR3 is 14 amino acids long. The germline CDR1 and CDR2 sequences are SGHRS and YFSETQ. V lost 0 bases, J lost 7 bases, and 13 bases lay in between. This clone has a single count. Sequenced input: peripheral blood. The TCR comes from a woman between 55 and 75 years old with acute or convalescent COVID-19. V is TRBV5-1 and J is TRBJ1-2; a possible D gene is TRBD1 (5 bases). The DNA for the CDR3 is TGCGCCAGCAGCTTGGTCCGGGGGGGACCTGGCTACACCTTC. This gives the protein CASSLVRGGPGYTF.